Listed here is a single T cell receptor beta chain. The data are from a study of shared clonotypes between healthy human individuals. Terminally differentiated effector memory CD45RA+ cells were left out of the naive CD8 fraction, which was CD45RO-negative and positively selected for CCR7. The genomic DNA of each subset was split evenly across several immunoSEQ plates. Clones were read by immunoSEQ multiplex PCR, and TCRdb kept only the in-frame ones, dropping some. The table has around 1.9 million clones, 90% to 95% seen once. What was sequenced was naive CD8+ T cells from PBMCs. This receptor was obtained from a man aged 18 to 30 in good health. Some clones in this sample may be carry-over from other donors' samples.

The CDR3 bases are TGTGCCAGTACGACAGATGGGGGAATTAAGTACAATGAGCAGTTCTTC. Its protein product is CASTTDGGIKYNEQFF. The chain couples TRBV19 to TRBJ2-1, with D perhaps TRBD1 or TRBD2 (5 bases each). V was clipped by 7 bases and J by 4 bases, with 20 bases between them. Germline CDR1 LNHDA, CDR2 SQIVND (reference sequence). This CDR3 has 16 amino acids.